The TCR beta chain under discussion was sequenced for a study of OX40 agonist ivuxolimab in advanced cancers. Profiled with immunoSEQ multiplex PCR; TCRdb holds only in-frame clones, not every one. The sample lists tens of thousands of clones; roughly nine tenths were seen once. V shed 0 bases and J shed 5 bases, with 8 bases lying between them. Germline lookup yields CDR1 SGHTS and CDR2 YDEGEE. The CDR3 covers 13 residues. The rearrangement links TRBV5-8 to TRBJ1-2, with D hard to call. The sequence was collected from an adult with an advanced solid tumor such as melanoma, head and neck, liver or kidney cancer. The specimen comprised CD4+ or CD8+ T cells sorted from blood, sampled in a trial of the OX40 agonist ivuxolimab. CDR3 in DNA: TGTGCCAGCAGCTTGGTGTCCGGGTATGGCTACACCTTC. This sequence encodes CASSLVSGYGYTF.